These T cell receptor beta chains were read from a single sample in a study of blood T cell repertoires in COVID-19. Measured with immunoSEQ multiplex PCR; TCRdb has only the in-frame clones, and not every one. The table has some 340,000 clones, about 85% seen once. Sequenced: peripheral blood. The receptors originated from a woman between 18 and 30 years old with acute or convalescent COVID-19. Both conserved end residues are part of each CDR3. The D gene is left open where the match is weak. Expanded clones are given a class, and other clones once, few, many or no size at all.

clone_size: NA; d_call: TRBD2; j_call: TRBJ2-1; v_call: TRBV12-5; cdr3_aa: CASAREGLAGGDEQFF; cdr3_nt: TGTGCTAGCGCCAGGGAGGGGCTAGCGGGAGGGGATGAGCAGTTCTTC
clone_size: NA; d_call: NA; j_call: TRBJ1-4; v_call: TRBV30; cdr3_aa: CAWQITTNEKLFF; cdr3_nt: TGTGCCTGGCAGATAACAACTAATGAAAAACTGTTTTTT
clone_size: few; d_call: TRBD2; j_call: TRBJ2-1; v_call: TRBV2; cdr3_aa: CAKTLGSGGTYNEQFF; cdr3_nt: TGTGCCAAAACCTTGGGCTCGGGGGGGACCTACAATGAGCAGTTCTTC
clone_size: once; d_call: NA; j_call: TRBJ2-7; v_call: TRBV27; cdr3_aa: CASSSGTNSYEQYF; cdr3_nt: TGTGCCAGCAGTTCCGGGACAAACTCCTACGAGCAGTACTTC
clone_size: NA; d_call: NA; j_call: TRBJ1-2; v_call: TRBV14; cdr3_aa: CASSHTGSHGYTF; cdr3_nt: TGTGCCAGCAGTCATACAGGGTCCCATGGCTACACCTTC
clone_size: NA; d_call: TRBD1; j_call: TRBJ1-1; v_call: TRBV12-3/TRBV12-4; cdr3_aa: CASGQGGNTEAFF; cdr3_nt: TGTGCCAGCGGACAGGGAGGGAACACTGAAGCTTTCTTT
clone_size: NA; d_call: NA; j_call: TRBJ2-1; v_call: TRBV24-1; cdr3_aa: CATSAPTDNEQFF; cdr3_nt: TGTGCCACCAGTGCTCCGACAGACAATGAGCAGTTCTTC
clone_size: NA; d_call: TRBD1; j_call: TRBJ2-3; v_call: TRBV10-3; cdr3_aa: CATGQGEGTDTQYF; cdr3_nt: TGTGCCACAGGACAGGGTGAAGGGACAGATACGCAGTATTTT
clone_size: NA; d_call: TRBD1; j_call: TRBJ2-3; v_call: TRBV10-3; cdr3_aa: CAIAGTGGDTQYF; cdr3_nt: TGTGCCATCGCCGGGACAGGAGGCGATACGCAGTATTTT
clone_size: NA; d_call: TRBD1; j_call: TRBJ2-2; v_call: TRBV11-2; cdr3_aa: CASSFGTGVTGELFF; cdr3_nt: TGTGCCAGCAGCTTCGGGACAGGGGTAACCGGGGAGCTGTTTTTT
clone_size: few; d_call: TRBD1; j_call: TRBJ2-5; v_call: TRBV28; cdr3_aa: CASSLRQGVETQYF; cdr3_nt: TGTGCCAGCAGTCTCCGACAGGGTGTTGAGACCCAGTACTTC
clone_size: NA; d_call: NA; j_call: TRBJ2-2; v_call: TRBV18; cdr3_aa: CASSPTPLFGELFF; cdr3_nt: TGTGCCAGCTCACCGACTCCCTTATTCGGGGAGCTGTTTTTT
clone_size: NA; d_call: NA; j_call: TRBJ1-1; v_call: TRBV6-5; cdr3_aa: CASRPDRKRNTEAFF; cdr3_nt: TGTGCCAGCAGACCCGACAGGAAGAGGAACACTGAAGCTTTCTTT
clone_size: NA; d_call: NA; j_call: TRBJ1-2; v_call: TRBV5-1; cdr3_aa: CASSLEQGWGYTF; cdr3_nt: TGCGCCAGCAGCTTGGAGCAGGGGTGGGGCTACACCTTC
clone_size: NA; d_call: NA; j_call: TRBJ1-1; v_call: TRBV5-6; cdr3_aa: CASSLTIRVTEAFF; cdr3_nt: TGTGCCAGCAGCTTGACTATCAGGGTCACTGAAGCTTTCTTT
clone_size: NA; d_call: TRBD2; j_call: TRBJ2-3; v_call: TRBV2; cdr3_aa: CASSEAISGSTDTQYF; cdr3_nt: TGTGCCAGCAGTGAAGCGATTAGCGGGAGCACAGATACGCAGTATTTT
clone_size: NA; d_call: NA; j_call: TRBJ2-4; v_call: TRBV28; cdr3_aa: CASKPGGDQNIQYF; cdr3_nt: TGTGCCAGCAAACCGGGTGGAGACCAAAACATTCAGTACTTC
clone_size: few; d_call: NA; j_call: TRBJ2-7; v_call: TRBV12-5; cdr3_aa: CASGLGGRRDEQYF; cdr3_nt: TGTGCTAGTGGTTTAGGAGGGAGGAGGGACGAGCAGTACTTC
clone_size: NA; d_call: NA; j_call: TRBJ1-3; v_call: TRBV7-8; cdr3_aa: CASSLVDSPPYSGNTIYF; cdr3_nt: TGTGCCAGCAGCTTAGTAGACAGTCCACCTTACTCTGGAAACACCATATATTTT
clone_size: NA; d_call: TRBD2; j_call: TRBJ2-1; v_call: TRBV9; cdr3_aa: CASSVATGGLAGQFF; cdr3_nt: TGTGCCAGCAGCGTAGCTACGGGGGGGCTAGCGGGGCAGTTCTTC
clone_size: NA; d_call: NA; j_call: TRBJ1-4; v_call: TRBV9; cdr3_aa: CASSVGEVANEKLFF; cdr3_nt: TGTGCCAGCAGCGTAGGGGAGGTGGCTAATGAAAAACTGTTTTTT
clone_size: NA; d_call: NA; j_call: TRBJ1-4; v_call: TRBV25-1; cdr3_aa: CASSEYLAGIEKLFF; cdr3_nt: TGTGCCAGCAGTGAATATTTGGCGGGGATTGAAAAACTGTTTTTT
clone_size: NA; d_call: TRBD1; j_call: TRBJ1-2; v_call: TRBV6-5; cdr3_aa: CASSAEGTGLYGYTF; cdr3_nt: TGTGCCAGCAGCGCCGAGGGGACAGGGCTTTATGGCTACACCTTC
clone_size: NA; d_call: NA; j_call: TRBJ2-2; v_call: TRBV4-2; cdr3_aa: CASSLTTTGELFF; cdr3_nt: TGTGCCAGCAGCCTTACAACCACCGGGGAGCTGTTTTTT
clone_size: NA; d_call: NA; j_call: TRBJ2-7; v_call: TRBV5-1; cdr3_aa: CASSLAQGHEQYF; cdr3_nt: TGCGCCAGCAGCTTGGCCCAGGGCCACGAGCAGTACTTC
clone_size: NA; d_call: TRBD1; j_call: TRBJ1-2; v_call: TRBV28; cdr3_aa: CASNSGTAYGYTF; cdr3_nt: TGTGCCAGCAATTCCGGGACAGCCTATGGCTACACCTTC
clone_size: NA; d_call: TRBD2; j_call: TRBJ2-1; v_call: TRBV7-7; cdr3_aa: CASSRLTGGYNEQFF; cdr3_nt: TGTGCCAGCAGCAGGTTAACGGGAGGGTACAATGAGCAGTTCTTC
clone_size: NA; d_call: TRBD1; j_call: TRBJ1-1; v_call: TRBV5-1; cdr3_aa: CASSFRQGETEAFF; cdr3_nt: TGCGCCAGCAGCTTTCGACAGGGAGAAACTGAAGCTTTCTTT
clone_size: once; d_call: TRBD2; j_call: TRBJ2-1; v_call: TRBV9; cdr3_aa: CASSSTSGIYNEQFF; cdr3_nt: TGTGCCAGCAGCTCTACTAGCGGGATCTACAATGAGCAGTTCTTC
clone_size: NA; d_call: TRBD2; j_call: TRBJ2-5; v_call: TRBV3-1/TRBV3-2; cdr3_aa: CASSQGTTSVTQYF; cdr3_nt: TGTGCCAGCAGCCAAGGGACGACTAGCGTTACCCAGTACTTC
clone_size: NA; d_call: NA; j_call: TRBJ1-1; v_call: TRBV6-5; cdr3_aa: CASRPREDEAFF; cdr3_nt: TGTGCCAGCAGGCCCCGGGAGGATGAAGCTTTCTTT
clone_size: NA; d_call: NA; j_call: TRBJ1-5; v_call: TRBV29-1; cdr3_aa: CSVDTGYNQPQHF; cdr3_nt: TGCAGCGTTGATACCGGTTACAATCAGCCCCAGCATTTT
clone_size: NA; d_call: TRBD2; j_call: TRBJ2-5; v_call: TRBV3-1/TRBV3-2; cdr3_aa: CASSRAGGPGETQYF; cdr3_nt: TGTGCCAGCAGCCGTGCGGGGGGGCCGGGGGAGACCCAGTACTTC
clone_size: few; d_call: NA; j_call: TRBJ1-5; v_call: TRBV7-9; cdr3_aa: CASSQDGNGPQHF; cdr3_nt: TGTGCCAGCAGCCAGGACGGGAACGGGCCCCAGCATTTT
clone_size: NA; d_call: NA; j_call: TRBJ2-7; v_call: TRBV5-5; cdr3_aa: CASSFSDRSSYEQYF; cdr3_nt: TGTGCCAGCAGCTTTTCCGACAGGAGCTCCTACGAGCAGTACTTC
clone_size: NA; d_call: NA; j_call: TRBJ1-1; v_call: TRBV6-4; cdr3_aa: CASRESVNTEAFF; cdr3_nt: TGTGCCAGCAGGGAGTCAGTGAACACTGAAGCTTTCTTT
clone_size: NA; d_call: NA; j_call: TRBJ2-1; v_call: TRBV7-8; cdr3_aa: CASSHSRGYNEQFF; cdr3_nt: TGTGCCAGCAGCCATTCACGGGGTTACAATGAGCAGTTCTTC
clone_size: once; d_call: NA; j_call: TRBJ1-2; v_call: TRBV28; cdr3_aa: CASREELLYGYTF; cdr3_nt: TGTGCCAGCAGAGAGGAATTGCTCTATGGCTACACCTTC
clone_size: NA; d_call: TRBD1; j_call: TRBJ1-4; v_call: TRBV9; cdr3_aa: CASSPRTGREKLFF; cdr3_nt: TGTGCCAGCAGCCCAAGGACAGGGCGTGAAAAACTGTTTTTT
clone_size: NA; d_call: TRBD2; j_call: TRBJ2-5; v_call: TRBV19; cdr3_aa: CASSRLAGEETQYF; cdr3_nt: TGTGCCAGTAGTAGACTAGCGGGGGAAGAGACCCAGTACTTC
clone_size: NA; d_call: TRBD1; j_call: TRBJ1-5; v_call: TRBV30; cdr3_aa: CAWSGFGTVVQPQHF; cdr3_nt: TGTGCCTGGAGCGGTTTCGGGACAGTTGTCCAGCCCCAGCATTTT
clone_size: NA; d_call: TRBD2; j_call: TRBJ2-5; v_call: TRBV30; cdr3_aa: CAWGTGGAGETQYF; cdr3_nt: TGTGCCTGGGGGACGGGAGGGGCAGGGGAGACCCAGTACTTC
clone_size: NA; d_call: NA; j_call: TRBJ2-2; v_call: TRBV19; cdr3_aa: CASSRPGSNTGELFF; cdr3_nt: TGTGCCAGTAGCCGTCCCGGGTCGAACACCGGGGAGCTGTTTTTT
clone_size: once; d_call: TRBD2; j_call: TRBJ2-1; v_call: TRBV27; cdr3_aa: CASSLVPPGLAGVNEQFF; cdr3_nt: TGTGCCAGCAGTTTGGTACCCCCGGGACTAGCGGGAGTCAATGAGCAGTTCTTC
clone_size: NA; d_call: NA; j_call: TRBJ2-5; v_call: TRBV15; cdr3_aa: CATSRGTVGETQYF; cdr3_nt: TGTGCCACCAGCAGAGGGACAGTCGGAGAGACCCAGTACTTC
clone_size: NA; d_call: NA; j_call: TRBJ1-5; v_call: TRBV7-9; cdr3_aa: CASSFERVVDQPQHF; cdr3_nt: TGTGCCAGCAGCTTCGAGCGGGTAGTGGATCAGCCCCAGCATTTT
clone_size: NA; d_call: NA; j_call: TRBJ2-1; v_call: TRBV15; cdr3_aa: CATRNPRGQRGVRGEQFF; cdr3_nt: TGTGCCACCAGGAACCCCAGGGGGCAGCGGGGTGTGAGGGGTGAGCAGTTCTTC
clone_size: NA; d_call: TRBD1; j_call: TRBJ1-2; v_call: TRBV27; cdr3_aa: CASSPGQGNYGYTF; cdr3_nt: TGTGCCAGCAGTCCGGGACAGGGGAACTATGGCTACACCTTC
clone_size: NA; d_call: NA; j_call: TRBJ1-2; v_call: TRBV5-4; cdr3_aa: CASSLTGRAVGYTF; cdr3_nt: TGTGCCAGCAGCTTGACAGGGCGGGCCGTCGGCTACACCTTC
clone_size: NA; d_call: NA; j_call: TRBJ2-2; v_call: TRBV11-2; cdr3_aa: CASSSGQGRGELFF; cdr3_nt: TGTGCCAGCAGCTCCGGACAAGGGAGGGGGGAGCTGTTTTTT